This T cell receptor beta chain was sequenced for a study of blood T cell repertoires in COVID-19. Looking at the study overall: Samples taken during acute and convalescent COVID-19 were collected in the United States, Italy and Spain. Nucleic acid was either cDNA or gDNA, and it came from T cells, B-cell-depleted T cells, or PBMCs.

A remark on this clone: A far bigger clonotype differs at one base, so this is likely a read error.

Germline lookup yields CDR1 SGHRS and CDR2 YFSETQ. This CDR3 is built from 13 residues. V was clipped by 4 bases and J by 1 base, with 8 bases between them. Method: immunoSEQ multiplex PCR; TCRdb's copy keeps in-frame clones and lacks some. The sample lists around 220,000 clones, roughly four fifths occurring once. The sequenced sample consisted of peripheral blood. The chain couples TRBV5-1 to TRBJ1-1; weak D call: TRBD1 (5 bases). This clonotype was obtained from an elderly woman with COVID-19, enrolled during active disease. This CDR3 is CASSPTGNTEAFF. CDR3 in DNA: TGCGCCAGCAGCCCAACAGGGAACACTGAAGCTTTCTTT.